Listed below are T cell receptor beta chains from one sample, sequenced in a study of cytomegalovirus exposure and HLA in healthy donors. Profiled with immunoSEQ multiplex PCR; TCRdb holds only in-frame clones, not every one. The repertoire holds a few hundred thousand clones, with approximately 91% as singletons. Specimen: PBMCs. All receptors come from a girl aged 2-10 years in good health and CMV-seronegative. The CDR3 runs from the conserved cysteine through the conserved F or W. Fields, in order: J gene, V gene, D gene, clone size, CDR3 DNA, CDR3 protein. A D gene is named only where the DNA matches it firmly. A row's size may be missing; if present it is once, few, many or a size class.

TRBJ1-2,TRBV6-6,TRBD1,-,TGTGCCAGCATTCACTTCGGGACAGGTGATGGCTACACCTTC,CASIHFGTGDGYTF
TRBJ2-7,TRBV18,TRBD1,-,TGTGCCAGCTCATCGGGACAGTTACTTGCCTACGAGCAGTACTTC,CASSSGQLLAYEQYF
TRBJ2-1,TRBV7-9,-,-,TGTGCCAGCAGCAGATTAGCGGTTAGCTCCTACAATGAGCAGTTCTTC,CASSRLAVSSYNEQFF
TRBJ2-6,TRBV27,TRBD1,-,TGTGCCAGCAGATCCAGGGGGCGCGCACCTGGGGCCAACGTCCTGACTTTC,CASRSRGRAPGANVLTF
TRBJ2-4,TRBV29-1,TRBD2,-,TGCAGCGTTGGGGGGGGAGGAAAAAACATTCAGTACTTC,CSVGGGGKNIQYF
TRBJ2-7,TRBV7-3,TRBD1,-,TGTGCCAGCAGCTTAGGGACAGGGGCCTACGAGCAGTACTTC,CASSLGTGAYEQYF
TRBJ2-5,TRBV5-1,TRBD1,few,TGCGCCAGCTCTCCCGGGACAGAGTCCCATCGGGAGACCCAGTACTTC,CASSPGTESHRETQYF
TRBJ2-1,TRBV9,TRBD2,-,TGTGCCAGCAGCTCCTTGACTAGCGGAGGTTCGTATGAGCAGTTCTTC,CASSSLTSGGSYEQFF
TRBJ2-7,TRBV5-6,-,-,TGTGCCAGCAGCTCACAGGGGGGGAGGATGGCCTACGAGCAGTACTTC,CASSSQGGRMAYEQYF
TRBJ2-2,TRBV9,TRBD1,-,TGTGCCAGCAGCTCCCCGGGACAGGGGGCGACCGGGGAGCTGTTTTTT,CASSSPGQGATGELFF
TRBJ2-1,TRBV28,TRBD2,-,TGTGCCAGCAGTTTAGGACTAGACGGGATCGATGAGCAGTTCTTC,CASSLGLDGIDEQFF
TRBJ2-7,TRBV5-1,TRBD2,-,TGCGCCAGCAGCGCGGGACTAGCGGGAGATAGGTTCCACTACGAGCAGTACTTC,CASSAGLAGDRFHYEQYF
TRBJ1-1,TRBV2,-,-,TGTGCCAGCAGTTCCCCGAACAGGGCTGGGAACACTGAAGCTTTCTTT,CASSSPNRAGNTEAFF
TRBJ1-5,TRBV27,TRBD1,-,TGTGCCAGCAGTTTTACAGGGGGACCTCAGCCCCAGCATTTT,CASSFTGGPQPQHF
TRBJ2-1,TRBV6-1,-,-,TGTGCCAGCAGTGAAATTAGTTCCTCCTACAATGAGCAGTTCTTC,CASSEISSSYNEQFF
TRBJ2-5,TRBV19,-,-,TGTGCCAGTAACGCGGGTACGGAGACCCAGTACTTC,CASNAGTETQYF
TRBJ2-2,TRBV7-9,TRBD1,-,TGTGCCAGCAGCATGGGACAGAGCTCGAACACCGGGGAGCTGTTTTTT,CASSMGQSSNTGELFF
TRBJ2-2,TRBV29-1,-,-,TGCAGCGTCCAGGGAATGCCCGGGACCGGGGAGCTGTTTTTT,CSVQGMPGTGELFF
TRBJ2-7,TRBV13,TRBD2,-,TGTGCCAGCAGCTTAGGAGCCGTCGGGACTAGCGGGCACCAGCAGTACTTC,CASSLGAVGTSGHQQYF
TRBJ1-5,TRBV6-6,TRBD1,-,TGTGCCAGCAGTTTACAGGGGGCCAATCAGCCCCAGCATTTT,CASSLQGANQPQHF
TRBJ2-7,TRBV7-8,-,-,TGTGCCAGCAGCGCAGTCTACGAGCAGTACTTC,CASSAVYEQYF
TRBJ2-5,TRBV2,TRBD2,-,TGTGCCAGCAAGCCTAGCGGACCATTACTGGAGACCCAGTACTTC,CASKPSGPLLETQYF
TRBJ2-3,TRBV11-2,-,-,TGTGCCAGCAGCTTAGCTGATACGCAGTATTTT,CASSLADTQYF
TRBJ1-5,TRBV25-1,TRBD1,-,TGTGCCAGCAGCGACAGGGGGCGGAATCAGCCCCAGCATTTT,CASSDRGRNQPQHF
TRBJ2-7,TRBV11-2,-,-,TGTGCCAGCAGCCGGGGGAACGAGCAGTACTTC,CASSRGNEQYF
TRBJ2-7,TRBV28,TRBD2,-,TGTGCCAGCAGTATGGGACTAGCGGGGGGGCACGAGCAGTACTTC,CASSMGLAGGHEQYF
TRBJ1-6,TRBV27,TRBD1,-,TGTGCCAGCAGTGAGACAGGGTATAGCACGGGAGATAATTCACCCCTCCACTTT,CASSETGYSTGDNSPLHF
TRBJ1-2,TRBV30,TRBD1,-,TGTGCCTGGAGTCCCCCCCGGGACAGTACTAACTATGGCTACACCTTC,CAWSPPRDSTNYGYTF
TRBJ2-2,TRBV27,-,-,TGTGCCAGCAGTTTACTTGGGGCCTGGGGCAACACCGGGGAGCTGTTTTTT,CASSLLGAWGNTGELFF
TRBJ2-1,TRBV6-1,-,-,TGTGCCAGCAGTCCTACGGGGGACAATGAGCAGTTCTTC,CASSPTGDNEQFF
TRBJ1-4,TRBV27,-,-,TGTGCCAGCAGTTTAGGGCCCGCTAATGAAAAACTGTTTTTT,CASSLGPANEKLFF
TRBJ1-1,TRBV5-1,-,-,TGCGCCAGCAGCTTGCGAGCGCTCTCGGACACTGAAGCTTTCTTT,CASSLRALSDTEAFF
TRBJ1-6,TRBV29-1,TRBD1,-,TGCAGCGTTCGGACAGGATCCTATAATTCACCCCTCCACTTT,CSVRTGSYNSPLHF
TRBJ2-7,TRBV6-5,-,once,TGTGCCAGCACGCAGGGGACCGAGCAGTACTTC,CASTQGTEQYF
TRBJ1-5,TRBV19,TRBD1,-,TGTGCCAGTAGTAGAGACAGGGATGGCAATCAGCCCCAGCATTTT,CASSRDRDGNQPQHF
TRBJ2-7,TRBV6-1,-,-,TGTGCCAGCAGCTCGGCCGGGACTTCCATCTGGGAGCAGTACTTC,CASSSAGTSIWEQYF
TRBJ2-4,TRBV7-8,TRBD2,-,TGTGCCAGCGCGGGGGGGCGAGGCATTCAGTACTTC,CASAGGRGIQYF
TRBJ2-5,TRBV5-4,TRBD2,-,TGTGCCAGCAGACGGGCGGGAGGGCCTACGGAGACCCAGTACTTC,CASRRAGGPTETQYF
TRBJ2-3,TRBV6-5,TRBD2,-,TGTGCCAGCAGGGGAAGCGGGAGTGGGGATACGCAGTATTTT,CASRGSGSGDTQYF
TRBJ1-1,TRBV11-1,-,-,TGTGCCAGCAGCTTTGGGGAGGGAACTGAAGCTTTCTTT,CASSFGEGTEAFF
TRBJ1-1,TRBV6-1,-,-,TGTGCCAGCAGAGGGGATAGGGGAAACACTGAAGCTTTCTTT,CASRGDRGNTEAFF
TRBJ1-1,TRBV7-9,-,once,TGTGCCTCTTCTCTCCCACACGGACAGAACACTGAAGCTTTCTTT,CASSLPHGQNTEAFF
TRBJ2-7,TRBV7-2,-,-,TGTGCCAGCAGCTTAGGGTCGGCAGGCCCCTACGAGCAGTACTTC,CASSLGSAGPYEQYF
TRBJ2-3,TRBV5-4,TRBD1,-,TGTGCCAGCAGCCCAGGGACAGCCACAGATACGCAGTATTTT,CASSPGTATDTQYF
TRBJ1-2,TRBV6-5,-,-,TGTGCCAGCAGTACGCAAGGGGCGGCCGTGGGCTACACCTTC,CASSTQGAAVGYTF
TRBJ2-1,TRBV30,TRBD2,once,TGTGCCTGGAGTTTCCACCGGACTAGCGGGACATACAATGAGCAGTTCTTC,CAWSFHRTSGTYNEQFF
TRBJ2-7,TRBV7-2,-,once,TGTGCCAGCAGCGTTTTGGGCACTAGCTCCTACGAGCAGTACTTC,CASSVLGTSSYEQYF
TRBJ1-1,TRBV7-9,-,-,TGTGCCAGCAGCTTAAGAGGGGGCACTGAAGCTTTCTTT,CASSLRGGTEAFF
TRBJ2-5,TRBV7-3,TRBD2,-,TGTGCCAGCAGCCCGGGACTAGCGGGGGGGTTGGAGACCCAGTACTTC,CASSPGLAGGLETQYF
TRBJ2-1,TRBV13,TRBD1,-,TGTGCCAGCAGCCGGACAGGGGATGAGCAGTTCTTC,CASSRTGDEQFF
TRBJ1-6,TRBV27,TRBD1,-,TGTGCCAGCAAAAGGGACAGTTATTCACCCCTCCACTTT,CASKRDSYSPLHF
TRBJ1-1,TRBV6-6,-,-,TGTGCCAGCAGCTATAACCCCAACACTGAAGCTTTCTTT,CASSYNPNTEAFF
TRBJ1-5,TRBV4-1,-,-,TGCGCCAGCAGCCAAGAACTTGGTGATCAGCCCCAGCATTTT,CASSQELGDQPQHF
TRBJ2-3,TRBV11-2,-,-,TGTGCCAGCAGCCAAAATAGGGGCCTAGGGGATACGCAGTATTTT,CASSQNRGLGDTQYF
TRBJ1-2,TRBV7-3,TRBD1,-,TGTGCCAGCAGTGACAGGGGATTGACCGATGGCTACACCTTC,CASSDRGLTDGYTF
TRBJ1-2,TRBV7-9,TRBD1,-,TGTGCCAGCAGCTTAGCAGGGGGCGAGTATGGCTACACCTTC,CASSLAGGEYGYTF
TRBJ1-5,TRBV18,TRBD1,-,TGTGCCAGCTCGCCGGACAGGGTCAATCAGCCCCAGCATTTT,CASSPDRVNQPQHF
TRBJ1-5,TRBV28,TRBD1,once,TGTGCCAGCAGTCCCGGGACAGGGAGGGGGATTCATAGCAATCAGCCCCAGCATTTT,CASSPGTGRGIHSNQPQHF
TRBJ1-6,TRBV28,TRBD1,-,TGTGCCAGCAGTTGGACAGGGGATAATTCACCCCTCCACTTT,CASSWTGDNSPLHF
TRBJ2-1,TRBV10-1,-,once,TGCGCCAGCAGTGAGGACACGGTTTACAATGAGCAGTTCTTC,CASSEDTVYNEQFF